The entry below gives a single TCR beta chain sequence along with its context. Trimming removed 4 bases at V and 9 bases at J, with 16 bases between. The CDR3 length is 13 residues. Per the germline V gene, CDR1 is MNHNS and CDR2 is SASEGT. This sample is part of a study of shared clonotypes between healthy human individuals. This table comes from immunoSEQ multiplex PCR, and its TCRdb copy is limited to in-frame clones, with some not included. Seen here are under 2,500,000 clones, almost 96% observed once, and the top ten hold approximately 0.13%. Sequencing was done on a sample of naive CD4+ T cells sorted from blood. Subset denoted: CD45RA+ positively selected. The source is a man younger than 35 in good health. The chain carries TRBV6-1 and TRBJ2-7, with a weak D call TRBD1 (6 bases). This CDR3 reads CASSGQIQGRQYF. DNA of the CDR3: TGTGCCAGCAGTGGCCAGATACAGGGTCGGCAGTACTTC.